Listed here is a single TCR beta chain. Trimming pared 10 bases from V and 2 bases from J, leaving 14 bases between. The germline gives CDR1 LNHDA, CDR2 SQIVND (reference sequence). This CDR3 spans 14 amino acids. This sample stems from a study of blood T cell repertoires in COVID-19. As handled by the study authors: It was from reference gene primer amplification that nucleated cell counts were estimated. The method was immunoSEQ multiplex PCR; TCRdb's version includes in-frame clones alone and lacks a portion of them. D and trimming come from the DNA, and the V and J calls and clone size come from that table. The data hold some 150,000 clones, with roughly 90% observed a single time.

This chain connects TRBV19 to TRBJ2-2, with a tentative D call TRBD1 (6 bases). The sequence was obtained from a woman aged 60 to 75 with active or convalescent COVID-19. The material sequenced was peripheral blood. The CDR3 DNA reads as TGTGCCACCAGATTGACAGGAAACACCGGGGAGCTGTTTTTT. Translating gives CATRLTGNTGELFF.